This T cell receptor beta chain was recorded in a study of radiation and T cells in renal cell carcinoma. Study outcomes and limitations: Pretreatment tumor biopsies were lacking, so baseline clonotypes are unknown. Top tumor clonotypes rose in blood 2 weeks post-radiation, then contracted.

The time point here: blood 4 weeks post-SBRT, at nephrectomy. The treatment here: 15 Gy SBRT to primary tumor, nephrectomy 4 weeks later. Nephrectomy followed 15 Gy stereotactic body radiation by 4 weeks. The tumor was a clear cell renal cell carcinoma. The CDR3 consists of 15 residues. CDR1 is KGHSH and CDR2 is LQKENI in the germline V gene. V was clipped by 0 bases and J by 4 bases; unmatched bases: 0. This clone occurred once. The antigen is unknown. Using immunoSEQ multiplex PCR, the repertoire was profiled, and TCRdb retains in-frame clones only, with some absent. Altogether 60,000 or so clones are present, around 80% being singletons, with the ten largest covering 6% to 7%.

Here the sequenced sample was blood, taken from a patient whose treatment included radiotherapy and nephrectomy. The receptor comes from a man aged 55 to 69 with renal cell carcinoma. The chain joins TRBV18 to TRBJ1-5; 10 nucleotides line up with TRBD1. CDR3 coding DNA: TGTGCCAGCTCACCACCGGGACAGGGGAATCAGCCCCAGCATTTT. This translates into CASSPPGQGNQPQHF.